These 16 T cell receptor beta chains were sequenced from one sample in a study of tissue T cells after allogeneic stem cell transplantation. TCRdb keeps only in-frame clones here, not all; method: immunoSEQ multiplex PCR. The repertoire has approximately 47,000 clones, around 70% of them found once; the top ten carry less than 0.85%. Sequenced material: sorted cells pooled from one or two spleens. These receptors were obtained from a pool of C57BL/6 mice in good health.

A note on this clone: The genes are named according to mouse. The CDR3 end falls 1 residue outside the read, so it is completed with the germline J gene. This chain links TRBV13-3 with TRBJ2-1; D may match TRBD1 or TRBD2 (5 bases each). Trimming stripped 4 bases from V and 3 bases from J, with 11 bases between. This CDR3 region has 14 residues. The germline V gene encodes CDR1 NNHDY and CDR2 SYVADS. The covered CDR3 bases are TGTGCCAGCAGTCTTGGGGCGCGCTATGCTGAGCAGTTC. Amino acid sequence: CASSLGARYAEQF. In full, the CDR3 is CASSLGARYAEQFF.

Points on this clone: Mouse gene names and germline throughout. The sequenced fragment ends 1 residue before the CDR3 boundary, so the rest is inferred from the germline J gene. The V and J genes are TRBV13-1 and TRBJ2-4; the D gene is possibly TRBD2 (5 bases). CDR1 is NSHNY and CDR2 is SYGAGN in the germline V gene. The CDR3 consists of 14 residues. Trimming shortened V by 3 bases and J by 0 bases, and 8 bases separated the two germline ends. The DNA read from the CDR3 is TGTGCCAGCAGTGGTGGGGTTAGTCAAAACACCTTGTAC. The encoded protein is CASSGGVSQNTLY. The entire CDR3 protein is CASSGGVSQNTLYF.

Concerning this clone itself: Gene names and germline match the mouse. The read ends 1 residue before the CDR3 terminus; that terminus is restored from the germline J gene. The rearrangement uses TRBV13-2 and TRBJ2-5, with a tentative D call TRBD2 (7 bases). This CDR3 spans 15 amino acids. From germline, CDR1 is NNHNN and CDR2 SYGAGS (reference sequence). V lost 0 bases, J lost 1 base, and 9 bases lay in between. Partial CDR3 DNA: TGTGCCAGCGGTGATGTGGGGGGCGACCAAGACACCCAGTAC. Translated, it gives CASGDVGGDQDTQY. The CDR3 as a whole reads CASGDVGGDQDTQYF.

This clone showed up just a few times. Gene names and germline refer to mouse. Read sequence stops 1 residue before the CDR3 end, and the germline J gene provides the missing end. V and J are TRBV13-1 and TRBJ2-7; D is possibly TRBD1 (6 bases). From germline, CDR1 is NSHNY and CDR2 SYGAGN. The V end was cut by 5 bases, the J end by 4 bases, with 10 bases between. This CDR3 region has 12 residues. CDR3 DNA (partial): TGTGCCAGCAGCCGGGACAAATATGAACAGTAC. This encodes CASSRDKYEQY. The CDR3 in full is CASSRDKYEQYF.

In the case of this clone: Each gene name is a mouse one. With the read ending 1 residue before the CDR3 end, the germline J gene is used to fill in that end. The chain recombines TRBV2 with TRBJ1-6; the D is unclear. TRBJ1-6 is reported as an ORF; its role is uncertain. V lost 0 bases and J lost 8, with 2 bases in between. The CDR3 runs 12 residues. Germline loops: CDR1 LGHNA, CDR2 YSYQKL. CDR3 DNA (partial): TGTGCCAGCAGCCAAGAATATTCGCCCCTCTAC. The encoded protein is CASSQEYSPLY. In full, the CDR3 is CASSQEYSPLYF.

For this clone: Gene labels here are mouse ones. The sequence runs out 1 residue before the end of the CDR3; the remainder is reconstructed from the germline J gene. The rearrangement uses TRBV13-1 and TRBJ2-2; 8 bases fit TRBD2. Germline lookup yields CDR1 NSHNY and CDR2 SYGAGN. CDR3 size: 17 residues. V was clipped by 0 bases and J by 4 bases; unmatched bases: 8. CDR3 amino acids: CASSDALGGRGTGQLYF. The CDR3 bases that were read are TGTGCCAGCAGTGATGCATTGGGGGGGAGGGGCACCGGGCAGCTCTAC.

With regard to this clone: The genes and germline here are from mouse. The read halts 1 residue ahead of the CDR3 end, with the missing end drawn from the germline J gene. The genes are TRBV3 and TRBJ2-1, with a weak D call TRBD1 (6 bases). The CDR3 has 15 residues. In germline, CDR1 is SNHLY, CDR2 FYNGKV (reference sequence). Trimming removed 5 bases from V and 2 bases from J, with 13 bases in between. CDR3 DNA, as far as it was read: TGTGCCAGCAGCCCTTGGGACAATTACTATGCTGAGCAGTTC. It is translated as CASSPWDNYYAEQF. From start to end, the CDR3 is CASSPWDNYYAEQFF.

A remark on this clone: Germline and genes: mouse. The covered CDR3 bases are TGTGCCAGCAGAGACAGGGGAGGTGCAGAAACGCTGTAT. This translates into CASRDRGGAETLY. In full, the CDR3 reads CASRDRGGAETLYF. The rearrangement links TRBV19 to TRBJ2-3, with 8 bases matching TRBD1. The read stops 1 residue short of the end of the CDR3; the missing end is completed from the germline J gene. CDR1 is FNHDT, CDR2 SITEND, per germline (reference sequence). The V segment lost 5 bases and the J segment 1 base; nucleotides outside the gene matches: 3. The CDR3 totals 14 residues.

For this clone: The genes and germline here are from mouse. The CDR3 is cut off 1 residue early in the read; its end comes from the germline J gene. This rearrangement joins TRBV29 to TRBJ1-3; D not resolved. The germline V gene encodes CDR1 MSHET and CDR2 SYDVDS. V was pared by 0 bases and J by 0 bases, with 9 bases between. There are 16 residues in the CDR3. The CDR3 bases that were read are TGTGCTAGCAGTTTATCTCCAGCATCTTCTGGAAATACGCTCTAT. Translation: CASSLSPASSGNTLY. The whole CDR3 protein reads CASSLSPASSGNTLYF.

Turning to this clone: Gene labels here are mouse ones. The read comes to an end 1 residue before the CDR3 does, leaving the germline J gene to fill in the end. The J gene is TRBJ2-1, the V gene TRBV2; TRBD2 aligns across 10 bases. The V segment lost 3 bases and the J segment 7 bases; nucleotides outside the gene matches: 6. CDR1 and CDR2 from the germline V gene are LGHNA and YSYQKL. This CDR3 is 15 amino acids long. CDR3 sequence reads: CASSHLGGREAEQFF. The sequenced part of the CDR3 DNA is TGTGCCAGCAGCCACCTGGGGGGGCGCGAGGCTGAGCAGTTC.

This clone appeared a single time. Gene names denote mouse genes. The read comes to an end 1 residue before the CDR3 does, leaving the germline J gene to fill in the end. The rearrangement links TRBV4 to TRBJ2-1, with D uncertain. Trimming cost V 5 bases and J 0 bases, with 11 bases left between them. This CDR3 spans 15 amino acids. Germline V CDR1 and CDR2: LGHDT, YNNKQL (reference sequence). The covered CDR3 bases are TGTGCCAGCAGCCAAGGGCGGGGTAACTATGCTGAGCAGTTC. Translated: CASSQGRGNYAEQF. The whole CDR3 is CASSQGRGNYAEQFF.

As for this clone: The gene names here belong to mouse. With the read ending 1 residue before the CDR3 end, the germline J gene is used to fill in that end. The chain has TRBV13-1 and TRBJ1-2, with a possible D match to TRBD1 (6 bases). Germline loops: CDR1 NSHNY, CDR2 SYGAGN. CDR3 length: 15 residues. V was shortened by 3 bases and J by 0 bases, with 12 bases between the two germline ends. The CDR3 sequence is CASSVQGSANSDYTF. The sequenced part of the CDR3 DNA is TGTGCCAGCAGTGTACAGGGTTCTGCAAACTCCGACTACACC.

Concerning this clone itself: All gene names here are mouse names. The CDR3 end lies 1 residue beyond the end of the read and is filled in from the germline J gene. The chain is built from TRBV13-2 and TRBJ1-2; no definite D call. In germline, CDR1 is NNHNN, CDR2 SYGAGS (reference sequence). V lost 4 bases, J lost 0 bases, and 7 bases lay in between. This CDR3 has 13 residues. The CDR3 reads CASGTPANSDYTF. CDR3 DNA, as far as it was read: TGTGCCAGCGGTACACCTGCAAACTCCGACTACACC.

In its sample, this clone was seen once. Genes and germline are mouse. The read terminates 1 residue ahead of where the CDR3 ends, so the germline J gene completes it. V is TRBV13-1 and J is TRBJ1-1, with D possibly matching TRBD1 (5 bases). Trimming removed 1 base from V and 1 base from J, with 8 bases in between. The CDR3 spans 14 residues. Germline-derived CDR1 and CDR2 are NSHNY and SYGAGN. CDR3 bases read: TGTGCCAGCAGTGATCCCAGGGAAAACACAGAAGTCTTC. Translation gives CASSDPRENTEVF. The entire CDR3 sequence reads CASSDPRENTEVFF.

In regard to this clone: All gene names here are mouse names. The read ends 1 residue shy of where the CDR3 ends; the end is completed using the germline J gene. The chain has TRBV26 and TRBJ2-3; no firm D call. CDR3 size: 12 residues. V lost 3 bases and J lost 1, with 2 bases in between. CDR1 is KGHPV and CDR2 is FQNQEV in the germline V gene (reference sequence). Partial CDR3 DNA: TGTGCCAGCAGTCTTGGTGCAGAAACGCTGTAT. Amino acid sequence: CASSLGAETLY. The whole CDR3 region reads CASSLGAETLYF.

Points on this clone: Gene and germline names: mouse. The read stops 1 residue short of the end of the CDR3; the missing end is completed from the germline J gene. The chain carries TRBV13-1 and TRBJ2-3; possibly TRBD1 or TRBD2 for D (6 bases each). Germline lookup yields CDR1 NSHNY and CDR2 SYGAGN. The CDR3 length is 14 residues. The germline V and J ends were trimmed by 2 bases and 3 bases, with 10 bases remaining between them. CDR3 DNA (partial): TGTGCCAGCAGTGAGGGGGCGTGGGCAGAAACGCTGTAT. It specifies CASSEGAWAETLY. In full, the CDR3 reads CASSEGAWAETLYF.